The clone carrying this T cell receptor (beta chain) has a single count. TCRdb's copy holds only in-frame clones and misses some; the assay was immunoSEQ multiplex PCR. The table has roughly 220,000 clones, about 80% seen once. Allocation to cohorts depended on clinical history reported by the participants. Germline V gives CDR1 SGHKS, CDR2 YYEKEE (reference sequence). V dropped 0 bases and J dropped 5 bases, with 11 bases sitting between them. This CDR3 region has 15 residues. This record belongs to a study of blood T cell repertoires in COVID-19. Study as a whole: Sources were T cells, B-cell-depleted T cells, or PBMCs; the material itself was cDNA or gDNA.

The source material was PBMCs or T cells enriched from blood (not recorded which). This chain joins TRBV5-5 and TRBJ2-2; D possibly corresponds to TRBD2 (6 bases). The receptor's source is a woman aged 40 to 49 with acute COVID-19. The CDR3 nucleotides are TGTGCCAGCAGCTTGGATCGCGGGGATACCGGGGAGCTGTTTTTT. Translating gives CASSLDRGDTGELFF.